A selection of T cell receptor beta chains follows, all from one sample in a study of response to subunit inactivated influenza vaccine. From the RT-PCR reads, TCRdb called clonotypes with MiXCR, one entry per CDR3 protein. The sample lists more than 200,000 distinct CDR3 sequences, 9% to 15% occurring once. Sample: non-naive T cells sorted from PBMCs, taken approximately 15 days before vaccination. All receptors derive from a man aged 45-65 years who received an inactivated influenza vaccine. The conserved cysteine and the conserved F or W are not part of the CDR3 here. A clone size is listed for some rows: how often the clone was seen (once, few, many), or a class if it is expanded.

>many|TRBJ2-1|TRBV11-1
ASSSGLAGGPIGNEQF
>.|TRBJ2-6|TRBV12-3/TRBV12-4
TRSFESGGLSGANVLT
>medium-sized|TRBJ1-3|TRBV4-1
ASSQDGGAGNTIY
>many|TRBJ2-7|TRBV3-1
ASSQNGPEQY
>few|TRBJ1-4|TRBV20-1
SARDRGLGEKLF
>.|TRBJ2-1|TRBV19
ASSIYGLTGEQF
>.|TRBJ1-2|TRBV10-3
AIRPGQANYGYT
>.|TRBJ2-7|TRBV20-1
SARDRLEQY
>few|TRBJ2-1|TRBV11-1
ASSSGLAALNEQF
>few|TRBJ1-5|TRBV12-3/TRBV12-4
ASSLWSQPQH
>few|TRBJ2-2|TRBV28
ASSSMAAGELF
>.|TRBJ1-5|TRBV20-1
SARNGGNQPQH
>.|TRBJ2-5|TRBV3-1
ASSHSLLAQETQY
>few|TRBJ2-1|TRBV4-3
ASSQEGVGGYNEQF
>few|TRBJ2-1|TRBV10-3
AISLLAGAKNEQF
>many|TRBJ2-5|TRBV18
ASSHRGQIQETQY